This T cell receptor (beta chain) is from a study of cytomegalovirus exposure and HLA in healthy donors (dated by TCRdb to the late 2010s). General notes on the study: In an earlier analysis of 450 to 750 of the donors, 276 Gb of sequence data and just under 120 million unique TCR beta sequences from some 170 million T cells were reported. Typing coverage differed by locus: A, B, C, DRB1 and DQB1 were typed in roughly 629-630 donors, DQA1 in about 550, DPA1 in around 600, and DPB1 in approximately 450. The T cell repertoires of under 750 subjects were profiled by immunosequencing and related to cytomegalovirus serostatus. An early release covering about 600 HLA-typed donors comprised about 320 gigabases of sequencing data and around 80 million unique TCR sequences. Alongside the repertoire data, information on donor age, sex, ethnicity and CMV serostatus was compiled. The study was designed to test whether signatures of past pathogen exposure could be identified by cataloging public T cell receptors. The study combined high-throughput TCR immunosequencing, statistical association of individual TCRs with disease status, and machine learning to predict cytomegalovirus infection status. All discovery cohort repertoires had been generated using a single sequencing platform. An earlier analysis of several hundred of the donors applied high-throughput TCR beta sequencing to assess whether each TCR beta V gene segment acted as functional or pseudogenic. Of the roughly 400 genotyped donors, 70% to 90% were placed in the genetic ancestry cluster associated with self-reported Caucasian donors. Because of strong linkage in the cohort, roughly 5 DR-DQ haplotypes were treated as single units for association and clustering. Rather than drawing on any new phenotypic data, the later analysis identified candidate immune exposures from TCR beta sequences and the way those sequences occurred across donors. Across some 400 genotyped donors of the cohort, an average of about 240,000 unique TCR beta nucleotide sequences per donor were sequenced, and about a sixth of those sequences were non-productive. Genome-wide SNP genotypes for about 55% of the 666 donors were used in a later genetic analysis, which treated that subset as a discovery cohort. Class I and class II HLA loci were covered by the typing at four-digit resolution. A separate validation cohort of about 110 different subjects was used in addition to the 666-subject first cohort. To study patterns of TCR occurrence, a later analysis re-analyzed previously published TCR beta repertoires from 666 donors and added high-resolution HLA genotyping.

The sample holds one count of this clone. Its antigen specificity is not known. No per-base quality is available; no much larger clone lies one base away. The cohort was made up of 500 to 800 healthy bone marrow donors. Cohort members were all nominally healthy when sampled, although unrecorded immune exposures were likely present. The donor tested CMV seropositive, placing the donor among the 250 to 350 seropositive members of the cohort. Each donor provided a peripheral blood sample, and peripheral blood mononuclear cells were used for TCR beta sequencing. The Qiagen DNeasy Blood Extraction Kit was used to extract genomic DNA from the blood cell samples. The method was the immunoSEQ multiplex PCR assay. A mixture of 60 forward primers for TCR Vbeta segments and 13 reverse primers for TCR Jbeta segments was used in the multiplex PCR. A multiplex PCR assay on genomic DNA amplified the CDR3 region of rearranged TCR beta genes. The Illumina HiSeq System was used to sequence the amplified TCR beta libraries as 87-base-pair reads. From the authors' description of their analysis: A later analysis tallied tens of millions of unique TCR beta chains across the 700 or so repertoires, and 10 million to 11 million of those chains were shared by two or more donors. Raw reads were error-corrected and collapsed into unique sequences by a nearest-neighbor algorithm in which closely related sequences were merged to remove PCR and sequencing errors. Alignment of CDR3 sequences to IMGT reference sequences was used to assign V, D and J gene segments. Each retained sequence needed at least a six-nucleotide match to both a V gene segment and a J gene segment. Rearrangements were classified as productive when the CDR3 lacked stop codons and remained in frame with V and J, and all other rearrangements were classified as non-productive. Following IMGT convention, CDR3 was defined as the stretch from the second conserved V-encoded cysteine to the conserved J-encoded phenylalanine. In an earlier analysis of roughly 610 of the donors, sequences lacking an unambiguous match to a single V gene segment were excluded. An earlier analysis of a few hundred of the donors called V segments functional above 56.7% productive rearrangements and segregating when the between-donor standard deviation exceeded 5%. A statistical classification framework was built to diagnose cytomegalovirus status from the catalog of TCR beta chain sequences. A later analysis assigned V and J genes by comparing TCR nucleotide sequences with IMGT/GENE-DB human TR gene sequences. In a later analysis, CDR3 sequences and most-parsimonious VDJ recombination scenarios were assigned using the TCRdist pipeline. In a later analysis, each TCR beta chain was defined by its CDR3 amino acid sequence together with its V-gene family, and reads lacking a unique V-gene family were excluded. To address suspected cross-contamination and a sequencing artifact, a later analysis removed over 500 highly shared, low-generation-probability nucleotide sequences. For each public chain, a later analysis derived a clonal expansion index from normalized ranks of inferred template counts within each repertoire. In a later analysis, generation probabilities were computed using a VDJ recombination model fitted to out-of-frame rearrangements, and the results were checked against IGoR. In a later analysis, TCR-TCR, TCR-HLA and TCR-CMV co-occurrence was scored with hypergeometric tests, and a repertoire-size bias correction was applied to TCR pairs. To estimate false discovery rates, a later analysis permuted the HLA or CMV assignments 20 times. In a later analysis, co-occurring TCRs were grouped using DBSCAN, with TCRdist sequence similarity added in when clustering inside HLA-allele-positive subsets. Repertoires with fewer than 30,000 or more than 120,000 public chains were left out of co-occurrence clustering, as were a few repertoires with anomalous nucleotide sharing. TCRdb provides this immuneACCESS table in a form limited to in-frame rearrangements. Some clones are lacking; in checked studies, under half of them reflect an unresolved V gene, and why the rest are absent is not known. Clonal size and the V and J genes are those of that table, whereas D and trimming came from the DNA. This sample comprises 160,000 or so clones, around 75% of them detected only once. Approximately 4.4% of the sample rests with the top ten.

Overall study outcomes, separate from this receptor: It was suggested by the authors that the approach could potentially be generalized to other disease states and immunological phenotypes. The sequencing pipeline was judged likely to have produced a cluster of highly shared sequence variants as a technical artifact. This cohort had only TCR beta chains sequenced, and the lack of alpha or paired-chain data limited which features could be detected. A later genetic analysis reported fewer N-insertions in productive TCRs among donors in an Asian-associated ancestry cluster than the roughly 670-donor mean. At a false discovery rate of 0.05, a later analysis linked 16,951 TCR beta sequences to specific HLA alleles. A later analysis found that TCR association rates varied across HLA loci, with DRB1 alleles showing the most associated TCRs and HLA-C alleles the fewest. When HLA alleles, especially DR and DQ, strongly co-occurred, attributing TCR associations to individual alleles was difficult. An association between a missense DCLRE1C variant and V-gene and J-gene trimming of TCR beta chains was found in a later genetic analysis and replicated in an independent cohort. Sequencing depth was assumed to be roughly uniform across donors in the presence/absence analyses, though that assumption may not hold. Because some donors lacked HLA typing at each locus, the association tests relied only on the typed subset. In both the original and validation cohorts, the classifier was reported to diagnose cytomegalovirus status with high specificity and sensitivity. In vitro tests confirmed that a few of the cytomegalovirus-associated TCR beta chains recognize cytomegalovirus antigens. A further reported finding was that TCR beta sequences accurately predicted the HLA-A and HLA-B alleles for most subjects in the first cohort. In a later analysis, most CMV-associated TCR beta chains were found to appear HLA-restricted, with HLA associations seemingly driven largely by CMV exposure. Most TCR sequences were seen in very few donors, while some public TCRs were found in many individuals. In a later analysis, HLA-associated TCR beta chains were found to be more clonally expanded and to have lower generation probabilities than equally common non-associated chains. The earlier analysis of almost 600 of the donors excluded 15 to 20 rarely observed V segments, including chromosome 9 orphons, because counts were too low. The study listed 150 to 200 TCR beta chains as associated with cytomegalovirus. In a later analysis, several top co-occurrence clusters were reported to appear linked to parvovirus B19, influenza, CMV and Epstein-Barr virus. Linkage disequilibrium might explain the correlated functional status among segregating V segments, but an unknown experimental factor could not be excluded. For the cohort, immune exposure information was limited to CMV serostatus. An earlier analysis of approximately 600 of the donors showed that most TCR beta V segments appeared in productive rearrangements either about 90% or about 30% of the time, which broadly matched IMGT annotations.

This receptor was identified in a man aged 18 to 29 in good health and CMV-seropositive. The sequenced sample was PBMCs.

The CDR3 in this case is CASSLVELSSYNEQFF. The DNA is as follows: TGTGCCAGCAGCTTAGTAGAACTTAGCTCCTACAATGAGCAGTTCTTC. Rearrangement joined TRBV7-8 to TRBJ2-1, with no D gene named confidently. From the cysteine through the phenylalanine, the CDR3 covers 16 amino acids. The retained sequence is limited to the CDR3, 48 bases, with the frame set at the first base. The germline V gene supplies CDR1 SGHVS and CDR2 FQNEAQ. Trimming at the junction amounts to 1 base on V and 0 bases on J, and the germline ends lie 10 bases apart.